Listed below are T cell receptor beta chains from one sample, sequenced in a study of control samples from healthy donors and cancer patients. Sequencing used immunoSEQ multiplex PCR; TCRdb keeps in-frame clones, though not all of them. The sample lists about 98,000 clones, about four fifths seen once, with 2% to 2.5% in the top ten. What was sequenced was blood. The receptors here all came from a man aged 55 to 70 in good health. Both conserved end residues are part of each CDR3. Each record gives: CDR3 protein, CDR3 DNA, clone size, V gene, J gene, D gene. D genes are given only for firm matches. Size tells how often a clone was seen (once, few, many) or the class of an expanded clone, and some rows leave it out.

CASSPGFSLLPPYNEQFF,TGTGCCAGCAGTCCCGGTTTCTCGCTACTACCTCCCTACAATGAGCAGTTCTTC,-,TRBV28,TRBJ2-1,-
CATEGTDITGELFF,TGTGCCACCGAGGGGACAGATATCACCGGGGAGCTGTTTTTT,-,TRBV10-3,TRBJ2-2,TRBD1
CASSAGGGVVNEQFF,TGTGCCAGCAGCGCTGGCGGCGGGGTAGTTAATGAGCAGTTCTTC,-,TRBV5-4,TRBJ2-1,-
CASKTYGGSSYEQYF,TGTGCCAGCAAGACCTACGGCGGGAGCTCCTACGAGCAGTACTTC,-,TRBV11-2,TRBJ2-7,TRBD2
CATMGGDSDEQYF,TGTGCCACCATGGGCGGGGACTCTGACGAGCAGTACTTC,-,TRBV24-1,TRBJ2-7,-
CASSSALGGTADTQYF,TGTGCCAGCAGCTCTGCCTTAGGGGGAACTGCAGATACGCAGTATTTT,-,TRBV5-4,TRBJ2-3,-
CASSAWDRGSRTGELFF,TGTGCCAGCAGTGCGTGGGACAGGGGGTCGCGAACCGGGGAGCTGTTTTTT,-,TRBV28,TRBJ2-2,TRBD1
CASRINRVGTDTQYF,TGTGCCAGCAGGATCAACAGGGTAGGCACAGATACGCAGTATTTT,once,TRBV6-6,TRBJ2-3,-
CASSLDQGGAHNEQFF,TGTGCCAGCAGCTTAGATCAGGGTGGCGCCCACAATGAGCAGTTCTTC,-,TRBV7-6,TRBJ2-1,-
CASSRSVSAQQETQYF,TGTGCCAGTAGTAGAAGTGTATCGGCACAGCAAGAGACCCAGTACTTC,-,TRBV19,TRBJ2-5,-
CASSVLVGEGYTF,TGTGCCAGCAGCGTCCTAGTTGGGGAGGGCTACACCTTC,-,TRBV9,TRBJ1-2,-
CASAPVGSNQPQHF,TGTGCTAGTGCTCCTGTGGGGAGCAATCAGCCCCAGCATTTT,-,TRBV12-5,TRBJ1-5,-
CAWSVDQPQHF,TGTGCCTGGAGTGTTGATCAGCCCCAGCATTTT,few,TRBV30,TRBJ1-5,-
CASSSRDFITRYGYTF,TGTGCCAGCAGTTCTCGGGACTTCATAACAAGATATGGCTACACCTTC,-,TRBV7-9,TRBJ1-2,-
CASSLSTGEAFF,TGTGCCAGCAGTTTATCGACCGGGGAAGCTTTCTTT,-,TRBV27,TRBJ1-1,-
CAWTRDGRVYGYTF,TGTGCCTGGACCCGGGATGGCAGGGTCTATGGCTACACCTTC,-,TRBV30,TRBJ1-2,-
CASSAPAAGNAETQYF,TGTGCCAGCAGTGCTCCCGCAGCGGGGAATGCGGAGACCCAGTACTTC,-,TRBV25-1,TRBJ2-5,TRBD2
CASSRMGVSTEAFF,TGTGCCAGCAGTAGAATGGGGGTTAGCACTGAAGCTTTCTTT,-,TRBV6-5,TRBJ1-1,-
CASSPGQGVWKLFF,TGTGCCAGCAGCCCGGGACAGGGTGTCTGGAAACTGTTTTTT,-,TRBV7-9,TRBJ1-4,TRBD1
CASSSLGQGVINEKLFF,TGTGCCAGCAGCTCCCTGGGACAGGGGGTAATTAATGAAAAACTGTTTTTT,-,TRBV7-9,TRBJ1-4,TRBD1
CASSLDGRGGNTEAFF,TGTGCCAGCAGCTTAGATGGAAGGGGCGGGAACACTGAAGCTTTCTTT,few,TRBV11-3,TRBJ1-1,-
CASSPGTAKGTQYF,TGCGCCAGCAGCCCGGGGACGGCGAAAGGGACCCAGTACTTC,once,TRBV5-1,TRBJ2-5,-
CASSLEGSSYNSPLHF,TGTGCCAGCAGTTTAGAGGGAAGCTCCTATAATTCACCCCTCCACTTT,-,TRBV27,TRBJ1-6,-